One sample yielded the 8 T cell receptor beta chains listed below, sequenced in a study of cytomegalovirus exposure and HLA in healthy donors. The PCR contained 60 Vbeta and 13 Jbeta primers. Profiled with immunoSEQ multiplex PCR; TCRdb holds only in-frame clones, not every one. The profile shows tens of thousands of clones, 70% to 80% of them singletons. What was sequenced was PBMCs. These receptors all stem from a woman between 40 and 55 years old in good health and CMV-seropositive.

The CDR3 sequence is CASSAGGRTGGGYGYTF. The CDR3 nucleotides are TGTGCCAGCAGCGCGGGGGGGCGGACAGGGGGTGGCTATGGCTACACCTTC. The chain links TRBV13 to TRBJ1-2; TRBD1 matches 10 bases. The germline gives CDR1 PRHDT, CDR2 FYEKMQ (reference sequence). Losses at the gene ends were 5 bases for V and 4 bases for J; bases not matched to a gene: 13. There are 17 residues in the CDR3. The variable domain in full, completed from reference TRBV13 and TRBJ1-2, reads AAGVIQSPRHLIKEKRETATLKCYPIPRHDTVYWYQQGPGQDPQFLISFYEKMQSDKGSIPDRFSAQQFSDYHSELNMSSLELGDSALYFCASSAGGRTGGGYGYTFGSGTRLTVV.

The chain carries TRBV7-9 and TRBJ2-5; weak D call: TRBD1 (5 bases). V shed 3 bases and J shed 5 bases, with 7 bases lying between them. Germline CDR1 reads SEHNR; CDR2 reads FQNEAQ (reference sequence). This CDR3 has 12 residues. CDR3: CASSFDSETQYF. CDR3 sequence (DNA): TGTGCCAGCAGCTTTGACAGTGAGACCCAGTACTTC.

The chain has TRBV5-1 and TRBJ2-3; 10 bases are shared with TRBD2. The length of the CDR3 is 16 residues. V was pared by 0 bases and J by 5 bases, with 6 bases of the junction left unmatched. Germline values: CDR1 SGHRS, CDR2 YFSETQ. Written as DNA, the CDR3 is TGCGCCAGCAGCTTGGGAGCGGGGGGGCCCGGAGATACGCAGTATTTT. This translates into CASSLGAGGPGDTQYF. Variable domain in full (rest from reference TRBV5-1 and TRBJ2-3): KAGVTQTPRYLIKTRGQQVTLSCSPISGHRSVSWYQQTPGQGLQFLFEYFSETQRNKGNFPGRFSGRQFSNSRSEMNVSTLELGDSALYLCASSLGAGGPGDTQYFGPGTRLTVL.

V usage is TRBV27 and J usage is TRBJ2-7; D is uncertain. This CDR3 is 15 amino acids long. With 5 bases removed from V and 1 base from J, the gap between germline ends came to 15 bases. Per germline, CDR1 MNHEY and CDR2 SMNVEV (reference sequence). The CDR3 coding sequence is TGTGCCAGCAGTCCCGTGAGGCCCCGGTCCTACGAGCAGTACTTC. Amino acids: CASSPVRPRSYEQYF.

The chain employs TRBV28 and TRBJ1-2; D uncertain. Germline V CDR1 and CDR2: MDHEN, SYDVKM. Trimming pared 6 bases from V and 0 bases from J, leaving 14 bases between. This CDR3 has 15 residues. The CDR3 sequence: CASRPFGDTNYGYTF. Written as DNA, the CDR3 is TGTGCCAGCAGGCCCTTCGGGGATACTAACTATGGCTACACCTTC.

The chain is built from TRBV18 and TRBJ1-1; a weak D match, TRBD1 (5 bases). The V and J ends lost 1 base and 2 bases respectively, with 17 bases between them. CDR1 is KGHSH and CDR2 is LQKENI in the germline V gene. The CDR3 loop spans 17 amino acids. Here the CDR3 reads CASSPLGAGKINTEAFF. The DNA for the CDR3 is TGTGCCAGCTCACCACTTGGAGCAGGGAAGATTAACACTGAAGCTTTCTTT.

The gene calls are TRBV5-1 and TRBJ1-4; the D gene is possibly TRBD1 (6 bases). V was pared by 4 bases and J by 8 bases, with 15 bases between. This CDR3 contains 14 residues. Per the germline V gene, CDR1 is SGHRS and CDR2 is YFSETQ. Written as DNA, the CDR3 is TGCGCCAGCAGCCCCACAGGGACCAGGGAAAAACTGTTTTTT. Amino acids: CASSPTGTREKLFF.

The CDR3 is CASTMTGTGELFF. CDR3 DNA: TGTGCCAGCACCATGACAGGGACCGGGGAGCTGTTTTTT. The rearrangement uses TRBV27 and TRBJ2-2, with 7 bases lining up with TRBD1. The CDR3 has 13 amino acids. Germline V gene sequence: CDR1 MNHEY, CDR2 SMNVEV (reference sequence). V lost 7 bases and J lost 5; bases outside the gene matches: 4.